This is a list of T cell receptor beta chains from one sample in a study of T-cell reconstitution after alpha-beta-depleted transplantation in children. TCRdb fed the PCR reads into MiXCR, producing one record per CDR3 protein. The sample consists of around 440,000 distinct CDR3 sequences, roughly a tenth of them appearing once. The specimen was PBMCs, collected before TCRalphabeta/CD19-depleted stem cell transplant. Receptor source: a child younger than 10 with inherited bone marrow failure, due to receive a stem cell transplant. The CDR3 runs from the conserved cysteine through the conserved F or W. Each record gives: CDR3 length, J gene, V gene, D gene, clone size, CDR3 protein, CDR3 DNA. A D gene is named only where the DNA matches it firmly. Size is omitted from some rows. Given values are once, few, many or a class for expanded clones.

14,TRBJ2-7,TRBV12-3/TRBV12-4,NA,NA,CASSLFGTSYEQYF,TGTGCCAGCAGTTTATTCGGGACCTCCTACGAGCAGTACTTC
15,TRBJ1-1,TRBV4-1,NA,many,CASSILGAMNTEAFF,TGCGCCAGCAGCATTCTCGGAGCAATGAACACTGAAGCTTTCTTT
14,TRBJ2-7,TRBV6-5,TRBD2,many,CASSYSPSGYEQYF,TGTGCCAGCAGTTACTCGCCTAGCGGGTACGAGCAGTACTTC
14,TRBJ1-1,TRBV28,NA,many,CASSLPPYHTEAFF,TGTGCCAGCAGTTTACCCCCGTATCACACTGAAGCTTTCTTT
14,TRBJ2-5,TRBV6-1,TRBD2,many,CASRGLAGEETQYF,TGTGCCAGCAGGGGACTGGCGGGGGAAGAGACCCAGTACTTC
14,TRBJ2-3,TRBV7-2,NA,many,CASSPPDSTDTQYF,TGTGCCAGCAGCCCCCCCGACAGCACAGATACGCAGTATTTT
12,TRBJ2-5,TRBV6-2/TRBV6-3,NA,many,CASSYSPETQYF,TGTGCCAGCAGTTACTCGCCAGAGACCCAGTACTTC
14,TRBJ2-3,TRBV20-1,TRBD2,many,CSARSSGSTDTQYF,TGCAGTGCTAGGTCTAGCGGGAGCACAGATACGCAGTATTTT
15,TRBJ2-2,TRBV5-1,TRBD1,many,CASSWDRIGTGELFF,TGCGCCAGCAGCTGGGACAGAATCGGGACCGGGGAGCTGTTTTTT
17,TRBJ2-7,TRBV5-6,TRBD2,many,CASSWGLAGGYNYEQYF,TGTGCCAGCAGCTGGGGACTAGCGGGAGGGTATAATTACGAGCAGTACTTC
16,TRBJ2-1,TRBV20-1,TRBD2,NA,CSARDRGESSYNEQSF,TGCAGTGCTAGAGATCGGGGGGAAAGCTCCTACAATGAGCAGTCCTTC
14,TRBJ2-3,TRBV5-1,NA,many,CASATGTPGDTQYF,TGCGCCAGCGCCACTGGTACCCCGGGAGATACGCAGTATTTT
17,TRBJ2-5,TRBV12-3/TRBV12-4,TRBD2,many,CASNPGASGTGTETQYF,TGTGCCAGCAATCCCGGGGCTAGCGGGACGGGGACAGAGACCCAGTACTTC
14,TRBJ1-5,TRBV12-3/TRBV12-4,NA,many,CASSPLRSNQPQHF,TGTGCCAGCAGTCCTCTCAGGTCCAATCAGCCCCAGCATTTT
12,TRBJ2-5,TRBV12-3/TRBV12-4,NA,many,CASRTGQETQYF,TGTGCCAGCAGGACCGGCCAAGAGACCCAGTACTTC
15,TRBJ2-3,TRBV7-2,NA,few,CASSPAPEYTDTQYF,TGTGCCAGCAGCCCCGCCCCCGAATACACAGATACGCAGTATTTT
14,TRBJ1-4,TRBV2,NA,many,CAIKPTGFYEKLFF,TGTGCCATAAAACCGACAGGTTTTTATGAAAAACTGTTTTTT
13,TRBJ2-3,TRBV14,NA,NA,CASSQPDRFKQYF,TGTGCCAGCAGCCAACCCGATCGCTTCAAGCAGTATTTT
12,TRBJ2-7,TRBV11-2,NA,many,CASSLPFYEQYF,TGTGCCAGCAGCCTCCCCTTCTACGAGCAGTACTTC
14,TRBJ2-1,TRBV12-3/TRBV12-4,NA,many,CASSPASGVNEQFF,TGTGCCAGCAGTCCCGCGTCGGGGGTCAATGAGCAGTTCTTC
13,TRBJ2-1,TRBV6-6,NA,many,CASSPVTYNEQFF,TGTGCCAGCTCGCCGGTTACATACAATGAGCAGTTCTTC
15,TRBJ2-7,TRBV2,TRBD1,many,CASSSGTGEPYEQYF,TGTGCCAGCAGTTCCGGGACAGGGGAGCCCTACGAGCAGTACTTC
15,TRBJ1-2,TRBV7-6,NA,many,CASSPQDRVNYGYTF,TGTGCCAGCAGCCCCCAGGACCGAGTTAACTATGGCTACACCTTC
17,TRBJ2-3,TRBV28,TRBD2,many,CASSLSLAGVVPDTQYF,TGTGCCAGCAGTTTATCCTTAGCGGGAGTTGTCCCAGATACGCAGTATTTT
14,TRBJ1-6,TRBV27,NA,many,CASSQGPYNSPLHF,TGTGCCAGCAGTCAGGGGCCTTATAATTCACCCCTCCACTTT
14,TRBJ2-5,TRBV20-1,TRBD2,many,CSAVLSGGGETQYF,TGCAGTGCGGTTTTATCGGGAGGGGGAGAGACCCAGTACTTC
13,TRBJ2-2,TRBV30,NA,many,CAWSPGTPGELFF,TGTGCCTGGAGCCCCGGGACCCCCGGGGAGCTGTTTTTT
13,TRBJ2-4,TRBV27,NA,NA,CASSPIAKNIQYF,TGTGCCAGCAGTCCAATAGCCAAAAACATTCAGTACTTC
15,TRBJ2-4,TRBV19,NA,few,CASSDRNRAKNIQYF,TGTGCCAGTTCCGACAGGAATAGGGCCAAAAACATTCAGTACTTC
13,TRBJ1-5,TRBV20-1,NA,few,CSATRQRYQPQHF,TGCAGTGCTACCCGACAGCGTTATCAGCCCCAGCATTTT
17,TRBJ2-2,TRBV7-9,TRBD1,many,CASSRDRVSANTGELFF,TGTGCCAGCAGTCGCGACAGGGTCTCCGCGAACACCGGGGAGCTGTTTTTT
17,TRBJ2-2,TRBV6-2/TRBV6-3,TRBD2,many,CASSYSLSGSGTGELFF,TGTGCCAGCAGTTACTCCCTTAGCGGGAGCGGAACCGGGGAGCTGTTTTTT
14,TRBJ2-1,TRBV27,TRBD2,many,CASSLSRGGNEQFF,TGTGCCAGCAGTTTATCTCGCGGGGGGAATGAGCAGTTCTTC
14,TRBJ2-7,TRBV4-3,NA,NA,CASSQRIVDGEQYF,TGCGCCAGCAGCCAACGGATAGTGGACGGCGAGCAGTACTTC
15,TRBJ2-1,TRBV5-6,NA,many,CASSLIGRRYNEQFF,TGTGCCAGCAGCTTGATCGGGAGACGCTACAATGAGCAGTTCTTC
14,TRBJ2-3,TRBV6-1,NA,once,CASSELISTDTQYF,TGTGCCAGCAGTGAACTAATCAGCACAGATACGCAGTATTTT
15,TRBJ2-3,TRBV7-9,NA,NA,CASSLAPGQGDTQYF,TGTGCCAGCAGCTTAGCGCCCGGGCAGGGAGATACGCAGTATTTT
14,TRBJ2-7,TRBV20-1,TRBD2,many,CSAKGLAGYYEQYF,TGCAGTGCCAAAGGACTAGCGGGGTACTACGAGCAGTACTTC
15,TRBJ1-2,TRBV4-2,TRBD1,few,CASSQDMGQLQGYTF,TGTGCCAGCAGCCAAGATATGGGACAGCTTCAGGGCTACACCTTC
13,TRBJ2-5,TRBV27,TRBD2,many,CASTSGGGRTQYF,TGTGCCAGCACATCGGGGGGAGGGCGGACCCAGTACTTC
14,TRBJ2-7,TRBV28,TRBD1,many,CASSAGGKDYEQYF,TGTGCCAGCAGCGCAGGGGGCAAAGACTACGAGCAGTACTTC
15,TRBJ2-1,TRBV10-3,NA,many,CAISAPGSVVDEQFF,TGTGCCATCAGTGCCCCAGGATCGGTTGTGGATGAGCAGTTCTTC
17,TRBJ2-1,TRBV10-3,TRBD2,few,CAISDEAFGLAGAEQFF,TGTGCCATCAGTGATGAAGCGTTCGGACTAGCGGGAGCTGAGCAGTTCTTC
14,TRBJ2-3,TRBV6-1,NA,few,CASGWDFSTDTQYF,TGTGCCAGCGGCTGGGATTTTAGCACAGATACGCAGTATTTT
14,TRBJ2-3,TRBV6-2/TRBV6-3,NA,few,CASANSRTTDTQYF,TGTGCCAGCGCGAATAGCCGAACCACAGATACGCAGTATTTT
14,TRBJ2-5,TRBV20-1,NA,NA,CSARSTANQETQYF,TGCAGTGCTAGATCGACCGCAAACCAAGAGACCCAGTACTTC
11,TRBJ1-2,TRBV12-3/TRBV12-4,NA,many,CASTLGGGYTF,TGTGCCAGCACCCTGGGAGGCGGCTACACCTTC
13,TRBJ2-4,TRBV7-9,NA,many,CASSPDRRDIQYF,TGTGCCAGCAGCCCCGACAGGCGGGACATTCAGTACTTC
14,TRBJ1-2,TRBV7-2,TRBD1,many,CASSPPGGTYGYTF,TGTGCCAGCAGCCCCCCAGGGGGCACCTATGGCTACACCTTC
16,TRBJ2-2,TRBV19,TRBD1,NA,CASSQGDRAFTGELFF,TGTGCCAGTAGTCAGGGGGACAGGGCCTTCACCGGGGAGCTGTTTTTT
13,TRBJ2-4,TRBV6-2/TRBV6-3,NA,many,CASSYALKNIQYF,TGTGCCAGCAGTTACGCGTTGAAAAACATTCAGTACTTC
14,TRBJ2-7,TRBV3-1,NA,many,CASSQVVAAYEQYF,TGTGCCAGCAGCCAAGTAGTGGCGGCCTACGAGCAGTACTTC
12,TRBJ2-7,TRBV9,NA,many,CASSVRRHEQYF,TGTGCCAGCAGCGTACGGCGGCACGAGCAGTACTTC
14,TRBJ2-3,TRBV20-1,NA,many,CSARGPASTDTQYF,TGCAGTGCTAGAGGCCCTGCTAGCACAGATACGCAGTATTTT
17,TRBJ2-5,TRBV6-1,NA,few,CASSHGTPSMYQETQYF,TGTGCCAGCAGCCACGGGACCCCATCGATGTACCAAGAGACCCAGTACTTC
15,TRBJ2-3,TRBV7-2,NA,many,CASSGHRGGTDTQYF,TGTGCCAGCAGCGGCCACAGAGGAGGTACAGATACGCAGTATTTT